The following is a TCR beta chain sequence with its context. Its antigen is unknown. The CDR3 is made up of 13 amino acids. From germline, CDR1 is KGHSH and CDR2 LQKENI. This specimen belongs to a study of T cells after yellow fever vaccination. For the study at large: Preparing low-cell-number fractions relied on SMART-Seq v4 Ultra Low Input. Study conclusions and caveats: Abundant contaminating clonotypes from the bulk population could appear in FACS-sorted repertoires. Re-detected after boosting: most primary clones, approximately 97% of CD4 and about 85% of CD8.

TCRdb independently ran MiXCR on the 5' RACE reads; one entry per CDR3 protein. The table lists some 320,000 distinct CDR3 sequences, over 4% of them singletons. This chain links TRBV18 with TRBJ2-5; D is unclear. The sample in question was PBMCs, obtained 5 days after the yellow fever booster vaccination. This receptor was obtained from a man aged 18 to 30 who received the YFV17D yellow fever vaccine. The CDR3 DNA is TGTGGCTGCTCACTTCTTTCACACGAGACCCAGTACTTC. This codes for CGCSLLSHETQYF.